A selection of T cell receptor beta chains follows, all from one sample in a study of T cell repertoires in cytomegalovirus infection. These receptors are not linked to any known antigen. Via MiXCR, TCRdb re-called the reads, giving one row per CDR3 protein. The data show roughly 920,000 distinct CDR3 sequences, less than 40% seen once. Sequences were derived from cultured CD8+ T cells from PBMCs, sampled from culture after CMV antigen stimulation. All receptors derive from a human donor in good health (CMV status not recorded). Some clones in this sample may be carry-over from other donors' samples. Both conserved end residues are part of each CDR3. Each record gives: J gene, clone size, V gene, D gene, CDR3 DNA, CDR3 protein. A D gene is named only where the DNA matches it firmly. Only some rows state a clone size, as once, few, many or a class for expanded clones.

TRBJ2-1 few TRBV10-3 TRBD2 TGTGCCATAACTACCCTGGGTCCTAGCGGGGGACGCAATGAGCAGTTCTTC CAITTLGPSGGRNEQFF
TRBJ1-2 few TRBV12-5 - TGTGCTAGTGCCAGATTTGCAGGGGATGGCTACACCTTC CASARFAGDGYTF
TRBJ2-1 many TRBV7-3 TRBD2 TGTGCCAGCAGCTCCGGGACTAGCGGGGTCGATGAGCAGTTCTTC CASSSGTSGVDEQFF
TRBJ2-5 few TRBV11-2 - TGTGCCAGCAGCTTAGGGCCCAAGGAAGAGACCCAGTACTTC CASSLGPKEETQYF
TRBJ2-3 many TRBV6-1 - TGTGCCAGCAGCCGGACTAACACAGATACGCAGTATTTT CASSRTNTDTQYF
TRBJ2-1 many TRBV7-6 - TGTGCTAGCAGCCCGCAAACCGGGACCTCTCTTAGGAATGAGCAGTTCTTC CASSPQTGTSLRNEQFF
TRBJ2-7 - TRBV7-9 - TGTGCCAGCAGTCATTACATGGACCCCTACGAGCAGTACTTC CASSHYMDPYEQYF
TRBJ2-7 - TRBV7-4 TRBD1 TGTGCCAGCAGCGTCGCCGGGACAGGGGGCACCTACGAGCAGTACTTC CASSVAGTGGTYEQYF
TRBJ2-3 - TRBV27 - TGTGCCAGCAGCTCTTACACACAGGGGAAGGGAGGCCCAGATACGCAGTATTTT CASSSYTQGKGGPDTQYF
TRBJ2-4 - TRBV10-3 - TGTGCCATCAGTGAAGGGTTAGGAAGGGCCAAAAACATTCAGTACTTC CAISEGLGRAKNIQYF
TRBJ1-1 few TRBV25-1 - TGTGCCAGCAGTGAATTCTATGGTGGGGAACCGAACACTGAAGCTTTCTTT CASSEFYGGEPNTEAFF
TRBJ2-3 few TRBV6-5 - TGTGCCAGCAGTTACTCGATGGGGGCCAGCACAGATACGCAGTATTTT CASSYSMGASTDTQYF
TRBJ2-1 once TRBV7-3 - TGTGCCAGCAGCTGGGGAGGGGGGGTTGCGTATAATGAGCAGTTCTTC CASSWGGGVAYNEQFF
TRBJ2-1 - TRBV24-1 TRBD1 TGTGCCACCAGTGATTTGGACAGGGGCAGCTCCTACAATGAGCAGTTCTTC CATSDLDRGSSYNEQFF
TRBJ2-5 - TRBV9 - TGTGCCAGCAGCGACAGGTCCGGGAACCAAGAGACCCAGTACTTC CASSDRSGNQETQYF
TRBJ2-2 - TRBV29-1 - TGCAGCGTTGAAGAGCGGGGTGTCACCGGGGAGCTGTTTTTT CSVEERGVTGELFF
TRBJ2-1 - TRBV11-2 TRBD2 TGTGCCAGCAGCTCATGGACTAGCGGGGGGGTGGGGTACAATGAGCAGTTCTTC CASSSWTSGGVGYNEQFF
TRBJ2-1 - TRBV7-6 TRBD2 TGTGCCAGCAGCCCCGGGACTAGCGCCACCAATGAGCAGTTCTTC CASSPGTSATNEQFF
TRBJ1-1 - TRBV19 - TGTGCCAGTAGTACTAGGACTTCCGTGACCACTGAAGCTTTCTTT CASSTRTSVTTEAFF
TRBJ2-7 - TRBV2 - TGTGCCAGCAGTGAATACAGGGCATCCACACTTACCTACGAGCAGTACTTC CASSEYRASTLTYEQYF
TRBJ2-2 - TRBV29-1 - TGCAGCGTTGAATACCAGGGAGACACCGGGGAGCTGTTTTTT CSVEYQGDTGELFF
TRBJ2-2 - TRBV27 - TGTGCCAGCAGTTTCCTCCAGGGTATCGACACCGGGGAGCTGTTTTTT CASSFLQGIDTGELFF
TRBJ1-1 - TRBV4-1 TRBD1 TGCGCCAGCAGCCAATCCGGACAGGCGATGAACACTGAAGCTTTCTTT CASSQSGQAMNTEAFF
TRBJ1-6 - TRBV6-5 - TGTGCCAGCAGTTCAAGACAGAAGAGCTCCTATAATTCACCCATCCACTTT CASSSRQKSSYNSPIHF
TRBJ2-1 few TRBV12-3/TRBV12-4 TRBD1 TGTGCCAGCAGTCAATATACAGGGGAAGTGGCCGTAATCTACAATGAGCAGTTCTTC CASSQYTGEVAVIYNEQFF
TRBJ2-1 few TRBV12-3/TRBV12-4 - TGTGCCAGCAGTTTAGGGGGTTCATTGGGTGAGCAGTTCTTC CASSLGGSLGEQFF
TRBJ1-5 - TRBV2 - TGTGCCAGCAGAACAGACGGGAGCAATCAGCCCCAGCATTTT CASRTDGSNQPQHF
TRBJ1-1 - TRBV6-2/TRBV6-3 - TGTGCCAGCAGTTACTCTGGAGGGGAAAACACTGAAGCTTTCTTT CASSYSGGENTEAFF
TRBJ2-5 - TRBV6-1 - TGTGCCAGCACCACGGTAAAGCCCAGGGGTTCAAACCAAGAGACCCAGTACTTC CASTTVKPRGSNQETQYF
TRBJ1-1 few TRBV12-3/TRBV12-4 - TGTGCCAGCAGTTTATGGGGTGTCACTGAAGCTTTCTTT CASSLWGVTEAFF
TRBJ1-5 - TRBV6-5 - TGTGCCAGCAGTTACGACAGGAGCAATCAGCCCCAGCATTTT CASSYDRSNQPQHF
TRBJ2-3 - TRBV5-4 TRBD2 TGTGCCAGCAGCTTAAGTTTTGGCGGGGGGGCAACAGATACGCAGTATTTT CASSLSFGGGATDTQYF
TRBJ2-7 - TRBV6-5 - TGTGCCAGCAGTTATCAACCCTGGGACGAGCAGTACTTC CASSYQPWDEQYF
TRBJ1-1 - TRBV27 - TGTGCCAGCAGGTTATTGGGGGGTGTGGCTGAAGCTTTCTTT CASRLLGGVAEAFF
TRBJ1-4 - TRBV4-3 TRBD1 TGCGCCAGCAGCCAAGGGACAGGGTATGAAAAACTGTTTTTT CASSQGTGYEKLFF
TRBJ1-5 - TRBV27 - TGTGCCAGCAGTTTAGCCCCTAGCAATCAGCCCCAGCATTTT CASSLAPSNQPQHF
TRBJ1-1 - TRBV27 - TGTGCCAGCACAGACCTCTACACTGAAGCTTTCTTT CASTDLYTEAFF
TRBJ2-3 few TRBV4-3 TRBD2 TGCGCCAGCAGCCAAGTAGAACGGGGAGGGGATACGCAGTATTTT CASSQVERGGDTQYF
TRBJ1-1 - TRBV11-3 TRBD1 TGTGCCAGCAGCTTAGGGGGACAGGGGATAGCTGAAGCTTTCTTT CASSLGGQGIAEAFF
TRBJ2-3 few TRBV27 TRBD2 TGTGCCAGCAGTTATTCCGGGAGGACCACAGATACGCAGTATTTT CASSYSGRTTDTQYF
TRBJ2-3 many TRBV7-8 - TGTGCCAGCAGCCTAACGGTGACTAAGCGGGTAGTGGATACGCAGTATTTT CASSLTVTKRVVDTQYF
TRBJ2-3 few TRBV19 TRBD2 TGTGCCAGTAGTACCCGGACTAGTGTCACAGATACGCAGTATTTT CASSTRTSVTDTQYF
TRBJ2-7 few TRBV25-1 - TGTGCCAGCAGTTTAATCGGCGGCGAGCAGTACTTC CASSLIGGEQYF
TRBJ2-1 - TRBV15 TRBD2 TGTGCCACCAGCAGAGAGCGGGGGACCTACAATGAGCAGTTCTTC CATSRERGTYNEQFF
TRBJ1-3 - TRBV7-9 TRBD1 TGTGCCCTGACAGGGGGTGATACTGGAAACACCATATATTTT CALTGGDTGNTIYF
TRBJ2-5 many TRBV7-9 TRBD2 TGTGCCAGCAGCTTAGGCGATAGCGGGGGCCCTGACTTCTTC CASSLGDSGGPDFF
TRBJ2-1 few TRBV27 - TGTGCCAGCAGTTTTAACAGAGACAATGAGCAGTTCTTC CASSFNRDNEQFF
TRBJ1-3 - TRBV12-3/TRBV12-4 TRBD1 TGTGCCAGCGGATCCGGGACAGGGGGTTACGGTGCTGGAAACACCATATATTTT CASGSGTGGYGAGNTIYF
TRBJ1-1 - TRBV29-1 - TGCAGCGTTGAAGATAGGGGCGTGACCACTGAAGCTTTCTTT CSVEDRGVTTEAFF
TRBJ2-1 few TRBV2 TRBD2 TGTGCCAGCGGATTATATACTAGCGGGAACTACAATGAGCAGTTCTTC CASGLYTSGNYNEQFF
TRBJ2-7 few TRBV7-2 - TGTGCCAGCAGTTTAGGGGGACCGGGGATATCGTTGCAGTACTTC CASSLGGPGISLQYF
TRBJ2-1 - TRBV24-1 TRBD2 TGTGCCACCAGTGTCCCGGGACTAGCGGGAGCCTTTAACAATGAGCAGTTCTTC CATSVPGLAGAFNNEQFF
TRBJ2-7 - TRBV12-3/TRBV12-4 - TGTGCCAGCTCGACTCCGAGGCCCTACGAGCAGTACTTC CASSTPRPYEQYF
TRBJ2-2 many TRBV14 - TGTGCCAGCAGCAGGACGAACAGGGAAACCGGGGAGCTGTTTTTT CASSRTNRETGELFF
TRBJ1-6 - TRBV4-2 - TGTGCCAGCAGCCAAGAGGGCAGGGCGTATTCACCCCTCCACTTT CASSQEGRAYSPLHF
TRBJ2-1 many TRBV6-6 TRBD2 TGTGCCAGCAGCATGGGACTAGCGGGGGGGTTATACAATGAGCAGTTCTTC CASSMGLAGGLYNEQFF
TRBJ1-2 - TRBV4-1 TRBD1 TGCGCCAGCAGCCAAGAGCCAGGGGGTTCGGAGCGCTACACCTTC CASSQEPGGSERYTF